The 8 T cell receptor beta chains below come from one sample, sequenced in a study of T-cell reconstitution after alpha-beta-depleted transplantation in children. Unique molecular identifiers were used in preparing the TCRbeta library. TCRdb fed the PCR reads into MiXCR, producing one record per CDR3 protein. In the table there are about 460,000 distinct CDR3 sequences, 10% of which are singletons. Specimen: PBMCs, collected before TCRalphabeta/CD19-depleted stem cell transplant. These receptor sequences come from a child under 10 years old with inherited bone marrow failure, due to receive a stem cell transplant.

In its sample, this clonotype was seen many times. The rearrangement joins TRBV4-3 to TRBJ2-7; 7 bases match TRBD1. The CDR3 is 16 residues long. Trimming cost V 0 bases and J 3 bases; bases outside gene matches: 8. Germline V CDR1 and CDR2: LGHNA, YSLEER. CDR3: CASSQEIGTAFYEQYF. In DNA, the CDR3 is TGCGCCAGCAGCCAAGAGATTGGGACAGCCTTCTACGAGCAGTACTTC.

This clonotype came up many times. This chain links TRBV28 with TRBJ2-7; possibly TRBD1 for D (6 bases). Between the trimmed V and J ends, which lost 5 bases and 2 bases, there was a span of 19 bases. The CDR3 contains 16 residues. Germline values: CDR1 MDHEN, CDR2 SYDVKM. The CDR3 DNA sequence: TGTGCCAGCAGTGACGCCGGGACATGGATTACCTACGAGCAGTACTTC. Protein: CASSDAGTWITYEQYF.

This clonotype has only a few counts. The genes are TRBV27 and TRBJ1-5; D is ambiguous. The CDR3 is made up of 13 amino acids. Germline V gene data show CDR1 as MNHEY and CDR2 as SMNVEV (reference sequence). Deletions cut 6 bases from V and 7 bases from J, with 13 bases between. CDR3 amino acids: CASSPLRGQPQHF. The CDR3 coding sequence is TGTGCCAGCAGCCCCCTGCGGGGACAGCCCCAGCATTTT.

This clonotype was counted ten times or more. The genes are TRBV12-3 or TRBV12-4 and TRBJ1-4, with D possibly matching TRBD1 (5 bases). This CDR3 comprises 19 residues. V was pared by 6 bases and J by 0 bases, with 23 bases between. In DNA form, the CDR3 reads TGTGCCAGCAGCCTCCGCACAGGAAGAAACGCTGCAACTAATGAAAAACTGTTTTTT. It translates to CASSLRTGRNAATNEKLFF.

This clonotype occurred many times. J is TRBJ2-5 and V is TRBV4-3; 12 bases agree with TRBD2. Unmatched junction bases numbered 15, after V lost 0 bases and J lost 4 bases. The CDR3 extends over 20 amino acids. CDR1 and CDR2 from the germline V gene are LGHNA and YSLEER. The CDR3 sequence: CASSQDWLTPGLAGAETQYF. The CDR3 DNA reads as TGCGCCAGCAGCCAAGATTGGTTAACCCCGGGACTAGCGGGTGCAGAGACCCAGTACTTC.

The CDR3: CASSQEGSGRAVINEQFF. CDR3 DNA: TGCGCCAGCAGCCAAGAGGGTAGCGGGAGGGCCGTAATAAATGAGCAGTTCTTC. The V call is TRBV4-1, the J call TRBJ2-1, with 11 bases lining up with TRBD2. The CDR3 covers 18 residues. Trimming cost V 0 bases and J 7 bases; bases outside gene matches: 11. Germline V gives CDR1 MGHRA, CDR2 YSYEKL.

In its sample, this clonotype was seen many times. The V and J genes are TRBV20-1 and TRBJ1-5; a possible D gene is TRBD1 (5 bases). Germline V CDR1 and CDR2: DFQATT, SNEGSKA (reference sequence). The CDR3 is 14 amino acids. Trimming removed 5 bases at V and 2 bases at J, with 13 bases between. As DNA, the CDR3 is TGCAGTGCTGCCTTTTGGGACCGCAATCAGCCCCAGCATTTT. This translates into CSAAFWDRNQPQHF.

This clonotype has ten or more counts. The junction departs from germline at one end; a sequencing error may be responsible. This CDR3 is CASSLATDGPEDF. The CDR3 DNA reads TGTGCCAGCAGCTTGGCAACCGACGGGCCAGAAGACTTC. The rearrangement uses TRBV5-8 and TRBJ2-7; D gene unclear. The CDR3 extends over 13 amino acids. Germline loops: CDR1 SGHTS, CDR2 YDEGEE. Looking up the rest from reference TRBV5-8 and TRBJ2-7 gives the full variable domain: EAGVTQSPTHLIKTRGQQATLRCSPISGHTSVYWYQQALGLGLQFLLWYDEGEERNRGNFPPRFSGRQFPNYSSELNVNALELEDSALYLCASSLATDGPEDFGPGTRLTVT.